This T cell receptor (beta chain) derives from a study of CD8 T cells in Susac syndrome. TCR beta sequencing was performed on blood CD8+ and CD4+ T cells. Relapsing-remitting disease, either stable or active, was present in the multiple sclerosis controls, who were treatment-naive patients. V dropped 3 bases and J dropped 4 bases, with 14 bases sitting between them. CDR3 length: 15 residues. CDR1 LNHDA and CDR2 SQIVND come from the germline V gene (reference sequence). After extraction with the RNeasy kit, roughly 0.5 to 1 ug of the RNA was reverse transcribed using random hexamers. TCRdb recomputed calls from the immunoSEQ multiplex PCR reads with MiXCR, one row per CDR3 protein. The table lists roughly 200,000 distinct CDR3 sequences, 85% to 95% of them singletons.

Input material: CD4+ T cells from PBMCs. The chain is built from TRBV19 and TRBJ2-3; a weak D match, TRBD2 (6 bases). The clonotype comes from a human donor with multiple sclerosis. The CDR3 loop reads CASSMGTSTPDTQYF. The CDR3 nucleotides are TGTGCCAGTAGTATGGGGACTTCTACCCCAGATACGCAGTATTTT.